This T cell receptor beta chain was identified in a study of sequential checkpoint blockade in melanoma (dated by TCRdb to between 2019 and 2020). In the study overall: Patients were randomized 1:1 to first-line nivolumab followed by ipilimumab (arm A) or ipilimumab followed by nivolumab (arm B). Maintenance nivolumab was given following each of the two trial sequences. Findings and caveats that apply to the study as a whole: The response-prediction model combining TCR metrics and mutation burden needs validation in larger, independent patient cohorts.

The treatment or condition label of this sample denotes: randomized to nivolumab then ipilimumab (arm A) or the reverse (arm B). None of the trial patients had been given prior DNA-damaging chemotherapy. A FACS Aria II flow cytometer was used to sort live CD3+CD8+ cells that were negative for CD19 and CD56 from thawed PBMCs. CheckMate 064, a randomized, open-label phase II trial of sequential checkpoint blockade, was the source of the samples, all of which came from patients with melanoma. Leukapheresis was used to collect peripheral blood mononuclear cells, which were then purified with Ficoll-Paque and frozen in human serum with roughly 9.8% DMSO. Immediately after sorting, the purity of sorted blood CD3+CD8+ cells was verified to be >95%, after which DNA was extracted. Comments on this clone: Its antigen is not yet known. Per-base qualities were not stored, and no clone one base away is much larger.

The immunoSEQ Assay was used to immunosequence TCRbeta CDR3 regions from genomic DNA. Before high-throughput sequencing, genomic DNA was amplified using bias-controlled multiplex PCR. The authors processed their data as follows. To quantify the absolute abundance of each unique TCRbeta CDR3 region, the sequences were collapsed and filtered. Clonality, defined as 1 minus Pielou's evenness, was calculated using only productive rearrangements. A previously published method was used to identify clones with significantly greater frequencies in on-treatment samples than in baseline samples. TCRdb carries this immuneACCESS record with in-frame sequences only. Its versions omit some clonotypes, under half of them owing to an unresolved V gene in the studies checked, with the rest unexplained. The V and J calls and clone size were taken over from that table, and D and trimming were inferred from the DNA. The table for this sample lists about 20,000 clones; roughly four fifths of them were counted only once. The biggest ten clones account for under 65% of the sample.

From cysteine to phenylalanine, the CDR3 is 16 amino acids long. Of all the DNA, just the CDR3 is kept, 48 bases in frame from base 1. CDR1 and CDR2 (MNHEY, SVGAGI) derive from the germline V gene. Between the V and J ends, shortened by 3 bases and 5 bases respectively, the junction contains 19 bases. The source material was CD8+ T cells sorted from blood (inferred from file names), sampled from a patient given nivolumab and ipilimumab in sequence. The rearranged segments are TRBV6-5 and TRBJ1-1; the D segment could be TRBD1, given 5 matching bases. The source is a human donor with melanoma. The nucleotides are TGTGCCAGCAGTTATGAACGGGGCTGGGGGAGGACTGAAGCTTTCTTT. Protein translation: CASSYERGWGRTEAFF.